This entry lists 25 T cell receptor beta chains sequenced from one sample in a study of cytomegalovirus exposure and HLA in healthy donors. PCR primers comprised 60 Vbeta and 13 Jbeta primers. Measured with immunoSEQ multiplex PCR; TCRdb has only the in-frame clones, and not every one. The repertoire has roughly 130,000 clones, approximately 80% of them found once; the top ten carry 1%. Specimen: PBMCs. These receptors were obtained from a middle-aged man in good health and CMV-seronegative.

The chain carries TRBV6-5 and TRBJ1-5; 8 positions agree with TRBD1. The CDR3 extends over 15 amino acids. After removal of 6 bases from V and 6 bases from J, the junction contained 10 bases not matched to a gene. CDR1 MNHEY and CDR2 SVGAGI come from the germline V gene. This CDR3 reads CASRRDRGSGQPQHF. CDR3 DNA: TGTGCCAGCAGGAGAGACAGGGGCTCGGGTCAGCCCCAGCATTTT.

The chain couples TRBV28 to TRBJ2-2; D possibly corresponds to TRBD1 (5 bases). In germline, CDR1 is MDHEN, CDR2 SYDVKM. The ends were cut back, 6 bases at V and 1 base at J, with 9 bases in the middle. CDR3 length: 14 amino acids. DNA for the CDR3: TGTGCCAGCAGACCAACAGGGAACACCGGGGAGCTGTTTTTT. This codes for CASRPTGNTGELFF. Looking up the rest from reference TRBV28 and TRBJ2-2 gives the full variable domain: DVKVTQSSRYLVKRTGEKVFLECVQDMDHENMFWYRQDPGLGLRLIYFSYDVKMKEKGDIPEGYSVSREKKERFSLILESASTNQTSMYLCASRPTGNTGELFFGEGSRLTVL.

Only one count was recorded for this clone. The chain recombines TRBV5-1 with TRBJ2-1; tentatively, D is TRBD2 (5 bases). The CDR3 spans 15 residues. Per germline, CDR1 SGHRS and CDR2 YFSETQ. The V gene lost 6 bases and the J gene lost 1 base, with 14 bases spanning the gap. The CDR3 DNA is TGCGCCAGCACGACCGGGGTTGCTTCCTACAATGAGCAGTTCTTC. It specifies CASTTGVASYNEQFF.

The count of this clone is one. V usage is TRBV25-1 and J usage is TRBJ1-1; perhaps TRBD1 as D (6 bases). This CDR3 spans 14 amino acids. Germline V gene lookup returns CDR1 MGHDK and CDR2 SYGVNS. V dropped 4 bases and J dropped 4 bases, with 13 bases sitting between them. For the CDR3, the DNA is TGTGCCAGCAGTGTAGGGGGGGCGGGCACTGAAGCTTTCTTT. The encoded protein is CASSVGGAGTEAFF.

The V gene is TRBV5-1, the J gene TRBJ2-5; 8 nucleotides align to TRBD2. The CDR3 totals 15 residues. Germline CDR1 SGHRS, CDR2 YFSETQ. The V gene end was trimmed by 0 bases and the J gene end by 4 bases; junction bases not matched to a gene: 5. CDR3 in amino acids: CASSLVSRGAETQYF. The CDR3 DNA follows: TGCGCCAGCAGCTTGGTTTCGCGGGGGGCAGAGACCCAGTACTTC.

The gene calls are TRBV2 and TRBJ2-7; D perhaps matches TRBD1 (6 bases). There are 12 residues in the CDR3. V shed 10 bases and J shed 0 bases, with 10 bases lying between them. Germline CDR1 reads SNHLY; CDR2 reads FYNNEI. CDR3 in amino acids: CATTGNSYEQYF. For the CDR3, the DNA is TGTGCCACTACAGGGAACTCCTACGAGCAGTACTTC.

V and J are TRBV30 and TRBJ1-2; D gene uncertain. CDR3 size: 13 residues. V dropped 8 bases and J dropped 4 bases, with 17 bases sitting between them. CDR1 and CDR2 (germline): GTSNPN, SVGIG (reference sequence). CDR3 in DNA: TGTGCCCACGCAGTTGAGGAGACCTATGGCTACACCTTC. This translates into CAHAVEETYGYTF.

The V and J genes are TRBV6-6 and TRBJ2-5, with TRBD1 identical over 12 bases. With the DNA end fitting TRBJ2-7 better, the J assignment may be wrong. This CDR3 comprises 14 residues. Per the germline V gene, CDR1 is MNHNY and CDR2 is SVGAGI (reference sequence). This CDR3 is CASSYGTGGFEQYF. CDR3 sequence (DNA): TGTGCCAGCAGTTACGGGACAGGGGGCTTCGAGCAGTACTTC.

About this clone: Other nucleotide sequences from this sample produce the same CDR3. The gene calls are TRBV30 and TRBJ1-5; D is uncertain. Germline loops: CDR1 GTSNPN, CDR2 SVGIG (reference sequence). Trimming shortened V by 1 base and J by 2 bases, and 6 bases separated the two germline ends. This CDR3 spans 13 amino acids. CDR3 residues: CAWSGGGNQPQHF. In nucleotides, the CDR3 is TGTGCCTGGAGTGGGGGAGGCAATCAGCCCCAGCATTTT.

The CDR3 loop reads CASSLGGADTQYF. In DNA, the CDR3 is TGTGCCAGCAGCTTAGGAGGAGCAGATACGCAGTATTTT. The chain is built from TRBV11-2 and TRBJ2-3; D is unclear. Trimming shortened V by 1 base and J by 4 bases, and 6 bases separated the two germline ends. The CDR3 has 13 amino acids. Germline CDR1 and CDR2: SGHAT and FQNNGV.

DNA of the CDR3: TGTGCCAGCAAGATGACAGCGGGGGGCCGTCCAGATACGCAGTATTTT. This sequence encodes CASKMTAGGRPDTQYF. This chain joins TRBV7-8 and TRBJ2-3; 9 bases agree with TRBD2. The CDR3 is made up of 16 amino acids. CDR1 and CDR2 (germline): SGHVS, FQNEAQ. The junction had 12 bases not matched to a gene; V was cut back by 7 bases and J by 4 bases. Full variable domain (remainder filled in from reference TRBV7-8 and TRBJ2-3): GAGVSQSPRYKVAKRGQDVALRCDPISGHVSLFWYQQALGQGPEFLTYFQNEAQLDKSGLPSDRFFAERPEGSVSTLKIQRTQQEDSAVYLCASKMTAGGRPDTQYFGPGTRLTVL.

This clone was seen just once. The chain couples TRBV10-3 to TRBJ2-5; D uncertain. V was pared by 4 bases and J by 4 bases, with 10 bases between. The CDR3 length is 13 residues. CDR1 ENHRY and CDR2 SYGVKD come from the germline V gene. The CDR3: CAISAILSETQYF. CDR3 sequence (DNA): TGTGCCATCAGTGCTATACTTTCAGAGACCCAGTACTTC.

CDR3 amino acids: CASSYNLRDTEAFF. CDR3 DNA: TGTGCCAGCAGTTATAACCTCCGGGACACTGAAGCTTTCTTT. This chain links TRBV6-5 with TRBJ1-1; D gene ambiguous. Trimming removed 3 bases from V and 3 bases from J, with 11 bases in between. This CDR3 is 14 amino acids long. In germline, CDR1 is MNHEY, CDR2 SVGAGI.

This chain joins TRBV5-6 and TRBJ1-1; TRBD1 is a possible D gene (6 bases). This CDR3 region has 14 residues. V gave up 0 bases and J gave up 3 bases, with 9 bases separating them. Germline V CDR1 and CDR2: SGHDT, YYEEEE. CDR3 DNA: TGTGCCAGCAGCTTGGTGGGGGCGCACACTGAAGCTTTCTTT. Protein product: CASSLVGAHTEAFF.

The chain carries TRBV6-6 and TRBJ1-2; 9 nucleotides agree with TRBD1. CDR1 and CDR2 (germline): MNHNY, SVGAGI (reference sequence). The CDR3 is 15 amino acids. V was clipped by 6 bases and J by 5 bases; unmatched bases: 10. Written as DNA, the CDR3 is TGTGCCAGCAGCTATAAGGGACAGGGAGAATATGGCTACACCTTC. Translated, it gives CASSYKGQGEYGYTF.

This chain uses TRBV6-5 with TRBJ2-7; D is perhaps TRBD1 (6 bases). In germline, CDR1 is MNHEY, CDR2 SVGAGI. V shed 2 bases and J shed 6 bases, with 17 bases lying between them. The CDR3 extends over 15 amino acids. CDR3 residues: CASSYQVTGLGEQYF. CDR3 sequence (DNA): TGTGCCAGCAGTTACCAAGTAACAGGGTTGGGCGAGCAGTACTTC.

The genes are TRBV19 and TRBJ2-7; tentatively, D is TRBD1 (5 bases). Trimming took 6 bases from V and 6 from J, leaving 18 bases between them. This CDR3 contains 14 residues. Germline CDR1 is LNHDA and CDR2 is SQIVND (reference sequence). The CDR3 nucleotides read TGTGCCAGTAGGGCACAGATAGGGGCCGGCGAGCAGTACTTC. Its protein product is CASRAQIGAGEQYF. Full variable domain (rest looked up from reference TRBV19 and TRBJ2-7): DGGITQSPKYLFRKEGQNVTLSCEQNLNHDAMYWYRQDPGQGLRLIYYSQIVNDFQKGDIAEGYSVSREKKESFPLTVTSAQKNPTAFYLCASRAQIGAGEQYFGPGTRLTVT.

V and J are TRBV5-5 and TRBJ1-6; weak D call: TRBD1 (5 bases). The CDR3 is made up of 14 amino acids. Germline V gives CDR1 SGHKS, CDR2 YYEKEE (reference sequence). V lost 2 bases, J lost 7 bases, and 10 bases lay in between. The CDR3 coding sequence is TGTGCCAGCAGCTTAACGGACAACAATTCACCCCTCCACTTT. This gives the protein CASSLTDNNSPLHF.

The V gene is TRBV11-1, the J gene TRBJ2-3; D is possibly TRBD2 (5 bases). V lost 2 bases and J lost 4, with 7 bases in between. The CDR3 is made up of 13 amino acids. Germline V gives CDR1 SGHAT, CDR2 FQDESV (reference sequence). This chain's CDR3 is CASSLSGADTQYF. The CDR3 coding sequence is TGTGCCAGCAGCTTATCCGGGGCAGATACGCAGTATTTT. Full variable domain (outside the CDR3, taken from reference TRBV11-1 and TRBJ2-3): EAEVAQSPRYKITEKSQAVAFWCDPISGHATLYWYRQILGQGPELLVQFQDESVVDDSQLPKDRFSAERLKGVDSTLKIQPAELGDSAMYLCASSLSGADTQYFGPGTRLTVL.

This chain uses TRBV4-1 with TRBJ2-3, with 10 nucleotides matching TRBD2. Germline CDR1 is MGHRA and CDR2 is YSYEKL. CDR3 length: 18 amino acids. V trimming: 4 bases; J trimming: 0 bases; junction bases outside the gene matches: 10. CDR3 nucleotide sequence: TGCGCCAGCAGCCGACTGACCCTAGCGGGAGTTAGCACAGATACGCAGTATTTT. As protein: CASSRLTLAGVSTDTQYF.

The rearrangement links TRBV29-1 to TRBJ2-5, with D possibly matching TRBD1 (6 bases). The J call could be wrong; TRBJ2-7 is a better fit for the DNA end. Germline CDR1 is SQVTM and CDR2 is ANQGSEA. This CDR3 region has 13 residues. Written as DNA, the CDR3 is TGCAGCGTCTTGGGGGCTAGCAGCCACGAGCAGTACTTC. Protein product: CSVLGASSHEQYF.

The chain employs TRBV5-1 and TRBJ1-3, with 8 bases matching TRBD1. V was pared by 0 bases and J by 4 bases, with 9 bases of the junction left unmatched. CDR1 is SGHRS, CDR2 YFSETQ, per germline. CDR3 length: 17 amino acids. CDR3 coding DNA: TGCGCCAGCAGCTTGGCCGGGCAGGGGGCAGGAGGAAACACCATATATTTT. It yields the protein CASSLAGQGAGGNTIYF. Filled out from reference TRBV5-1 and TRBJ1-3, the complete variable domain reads KAGVTQTPRYLIKTRGQQVTLSCSPISGHRSVSWYQQTPGQGLQFLFEYFSETQRNKGNFPGRFSGRQFSNSRSEMNVSTLELGDSALYLCASSLAGQGAGGNTIYFGEGSWLTVV.

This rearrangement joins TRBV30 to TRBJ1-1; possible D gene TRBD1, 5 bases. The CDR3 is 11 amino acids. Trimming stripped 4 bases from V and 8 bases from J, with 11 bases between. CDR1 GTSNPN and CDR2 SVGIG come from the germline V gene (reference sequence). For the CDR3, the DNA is TGTGCCTGGAATGGGGGGATCGAAGCTTTCTTT. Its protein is CAWNGGIEAFF.

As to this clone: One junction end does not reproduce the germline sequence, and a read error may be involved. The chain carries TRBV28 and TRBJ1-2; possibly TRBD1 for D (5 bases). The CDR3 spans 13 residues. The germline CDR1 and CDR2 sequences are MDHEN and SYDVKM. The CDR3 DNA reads TGTGCCAGCAATTTAGCGGATCGCGGGGGATCCACCTTC. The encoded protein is CASNLADRGGSTF.

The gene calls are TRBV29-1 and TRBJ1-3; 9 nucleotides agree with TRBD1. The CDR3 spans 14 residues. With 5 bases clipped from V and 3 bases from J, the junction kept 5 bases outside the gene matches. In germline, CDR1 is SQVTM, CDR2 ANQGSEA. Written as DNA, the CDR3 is TGCAGCGTTCAACAGGGGGCGGTTGGAAACACCATATATTTT. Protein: CSVQQGAVGNTIYF.